Shown below are 29 T cell receptor beta chains from a single sample sequenced in a study of human T cells and chemical hapten exposure (dated by TCRdb to about 2021). The intended sense of this specimen's time point label: patch test 2, 6 weeks after DPC sensitization. In the paper's terms, the treatment or condition label means: therapeutic diphenylcyclopropenone sensitization with weekly scalp DPC. The method was RACE. The sample was run on a NextSeq 500. The public reads were run again by TCRdb, first through fastp at Q25 and then through MiXCR, and only productive beta chains were kept. Entries that share a CDR3 protein sequence are merged under the most common genes and DNA. The sample contains approximately 84,000 distinct CDR3 sequences, about a tenth of them found a single time. Of the sample, about 2.5% falls within the top ten clones. The sequencing used whole blood, collected in connection with sensitization to the hapten diphenylcyclopropenone (DPC). These receptors all stem from a woman between 25 and 40 years old with alopecia areata. Some clones in this sample may be carry-over from other donors' samples.

V usage is TRBV7-9 and J usage is TRBJ1-1; no clear D. V lost 0 bases and J lost 2, with 7 bases in between. Germline values: CDR1 SEHNR, CDR2 FQNEAQ (reference sequence). The CDR3 is made up of 14 amino acids. The CDR3 loop is CASSLASYNTEAFF. The CDR3 DNA sequence: TGTGCCAGCAGCTTAGCGAGTTACAACACTGAAGCTTTCTTT.

This clonotype was recorded at least ten times. The genes are TRBV9 and TRBJ1-5; TRBD1 aligns across 10 bases. CDR1 and CDR2 from the germline V gene are SGDLS and YYNGEE. The junction had 3 bases not matched to a gene; V was cut back by 7 bases and J by 2 bases. The CDR3 has 14 amino acids. The CDR3 protein is CASGTGVGNQPQHF. The CDR3 DNA follows: TGTGCCAGCGGGACAGGGGTGGGCAATCAGCCCCAGCATTTT. Full variable domain (missing parts from reference TRBV9 and TRBJ1-5): DSGVTQTPKHLITATGQRVTLRCSPRSGDLSVYWYQQSLDQGLQFLIQYYNGEERAKGNILERFSAQQFPDLHSELNLSSLELGDSALYFCASGTGVGNQPQHFGDGTRLSIL.

This clonotype was counted at least ten times. CDR3 DNA: TGTGCCAGCGCAATCTATAATTCACCCCTCCACTTT. Translation: CASAIYNSPLHF. The V and J genes are TRBV28 and TRBJ1-6; no clear D. Deletions cut 8 bases from V and 3 bases from J, with 5 bases between. The CDR3 length is 12 residues. Looked up from germline, CDR1 is MDHEN and CDR2 is SYDVKM.

This clonotype has only a few counts. The chain links TRBV9 to TRBJ2-1; D may be TRBD1 or TRBD2 (5 bases each). The germline V and J ends were trimmed by 3 bases and 8 bases, with 6 bases remaining between them. The CDR3 extends over 11 amino acids. Germline CDR1 and CDR2: SGDLS and YYNGEE. Here the CDR3 DNA reads TGTGCCAGCAGCGGAGGGGATGAGCAGTTCTTC. Its protein product is CASSGGDEQFF.

This clonotype was recorded at least ten times. This chain joins TRBV27 and TRBJ2-3, with TRBD1 matching over 9 bases. CDR1 and CDR2 (germline): MNHEY, SMNVEV (reference sequence). V trimming: 3 bases; J trimming: 0 bases; junction bases outside the gene matches: 4. The CDR3 is 16 residues long. The CDR3 sequence: CASSLGQGPSTDTQYF. The CDR3 bases are TGTGCCAGCAGTTTGGGACAGGGACCTAGCACAGATACGCAGTATTTT.

This chain uses TRBV12-3 or TRBV12-4 with TRBJ1-5, with no clear D. CDR3 length: 15 amino acids. Trimming stripped 7 bases from V and 5 bases from J, with 18 bases between. As DNA, the CDR3 is TGTGCCAGCACCCCTGCAGGTCGGCAGGATCAGCCCCAGCATTTT. Amino acids: CASTPAGRQDQPQHF.

The chain joins TRBV28 to TRBJ1-1; D unresolved. The germline V gene has CDR1 MDHEN and CDR2 SYDVKM. The germline V and J ends were trimmed by 3 bases and 1 base, with 6 bases remaining between them. This CDR3 is 13 amino acids long. The CDR3 loop reads CASSFGPNTEAFF. The CDR3 nucleotides are TGTGCCAGCAGTTTTGGGCCGAACACTGAAGCTTTCTTT.

J is TRBJ1-4 and V is TRBV12-3 or TRBV12-4; D gene uncertain. Trimming shortened V by 5 bases and J by 11 bases, and 12 bases separated the two germline ends. This CDR3 has 12 amino acids. This CDR3 is CASSTLLGKLFF. CDR3 coding DNA: TGTGCCAGCAGTACCTTACTGGGGAAACTGTTTTTT.

There are many counts of this clonotype. This chain joins TRBV11-3 and TRBJ2-1; a weak D match, TRBD1 (5 bases). CDR3 length equals 14 residues. V lost 2 bases to trimming and J lost 7 bases, with 12 bases between them. CDR1 and CDR2 (germline): SGHNT, YENEEA. The CDR3 DNA reads TGTGCCAGCAGCTTAAGGCCTTCAGGGAATGAGCAGTTCTTC. This encodes CASSLRPSGNEQFF.

As DNA, the CDR3 is TGTGCCAGCAGTTGGGCTCCCAACACCGGGGAGCTGTTTTTT. This gives the protein CASSWAPNTGELFF. The chain employs TRBV2 and TRBJ2-2; D remains unclear. Per the germline V gene, CDR1 is SNHLY and CDR2 is FYNNEI. This CDR3 is built from 14 residues. Trimming stripped 5 bases from V and 2 bases from J, with 9 bases between.

The genes are TRBV10-3 and TRBJ2-7; D ambiguous. The CDR3 has 11 amino acids. V was pared by 2 bases and J by 4 bases, with 3 bases between. CDR1 is ENHRY, CDR2 SYGVKD, per germline. CDR3 nucleotide sequence: TGTGCCATCAGTGAGCTTTACGAGCAGTACTTC. Residues: CAISELYEQYF.

The chain carries TRBV12-3 or TRBV12-4 and TRBJ2-2, with TRBD1 identical over 9 bases. V lost 6 bases to trimming and J lost 7 bases; unmatched junction nucleotides: 9. The CDR3 sequence is 15 residues long. The CDR3 DNA sequence: TGTGCCAGCAGGACCGGGACAGGGTTTTACGGGGAGCTGTTTTTT. It encodes CASRTGTGFYGELFF.

This chain connects TRBV28 to TRBJ2-7; D remains unclear. V lost 5 bases, J lost 6 bases, and 11 bases lay in between. This CDR3 contains 12 residues. Germline V gene lookup returns CDR1 MDHEN and CDR2 SYDVKM. This CDR3 reads CASSPTPSEQYF. CDR3 DNA sequence: TGTGCCAGCAGTCCAACTCCGAGCGAGCAGTACTTC.

This clonotype has at least ten counts. The chain uses TRBV5-1 and TRBJ1-1; possibly TRBD1 for D (6 bases). Trimming pared 4 bases from V and 0 bases from J, leaving 13 bases between. The CDR3 has 15 residues. CDR1 SGHRS and CDR2 YFSETQ come from the germline V gene. CDR3 residues: CASSVGTYLNTEAFF. DNA of the CDR3: TGCGCCAGCAGCGTCGGGACATATTTGAACACTGAAGCTTTCTTT.

The rearrangement joins TRBV11-2 to TRBJ2-1; 16 bases line up with TRBD2. Germline loops: CDR1 SGHAT, CDR2 FQNNGV. This CDR3 region has 17 residues. The V gene end was trimmed by 5 bases and the J gene end by 2 bases; junction bases not matched to a gene: 3. In nucleotides, the CDR3 is TGTGCCAGCAGCCCCGGGACTAGCGGGGGGGCCTACAATGAGCAGTTCTTC. As protein: CASSPGTSGGAYNEQFF.

The chain has TRBV28 and TRBJ1-3; no firm D call. Germline lookup yields CDR1 MDHEN and CDR2 SYDVKM. V lost 2 bases and J 1 base, leaving 12 bases between the germline ends. The CDR3 spans 16 residues. Here the CDR3 reads CASSLGRLRSGNTIYF. CDR3 nucleotides: TGTGCCAGCAGTTTAGGGAGGTTGCGTTCTGGAAACACCATATATTTT.

The chain combines TRBV6-9 with TRBJ2-3; D gene uncertain. Trimming stripped 1 base from V and 5 bases from J, with 19 bases between. The CDR3 covers 17 residues. Germline lookup yields CDR1 MNHGY and CDR2 SVAAGI. The CDR3 loop is CASSYLGLEVYGDTQYF. For the CDR3, the DNA is TGTGCCAGCAGTTATTTGGGTCTTGAGGTTTATGGAGATACGCAGTATTTT.

The rearrangement links TRBV18 to TRBJ1-1; no reliable D call. Germline V gene sequence: CDR1 KGHSH, CDR2 LQKENI. V gave up 0 bases and J gave up 7 bases, with 15 bases separating them. The CDR3 is 15 amino acids. CDR3 sequence (DNA): TGTGCCAGCTCACCACCGTCGATGAACCAATTTGAAGCTTTCTTT. Translation: CASSPPSMNQFEAFF.

This clonotype came up many times. The chain combines TRBV20-1 with TRBJ1-1; D gene unclear. Germline CDR1 is DFQATT and CDR2 is SNEGSKA (reference sequence). V gave up 3 bases and J gave up 3 bases, with 11 bases separating them. The CDR3 totals 13 residues. The CDR3 bases are TGCAGTGCTAGTGTAGGGAGGGACACTGAAGCTTTCTTT. Protein sequence: CSASVGRDTEAFF.

This clonotype was seen repeatedly, ten times or more. The rearrangement uses TRBV18 and TRBJ1-1; perhaps TRBD1 as D (5 bases). CDR3 length: 16 residues. CDR1 and CDR2 from the germline V gene are KGHSH and LQKENI. Trimming removed 6 bases from V and 2 bases from J, with 19 bases in between. CDR3 bases: TGTGCCAGCTCCCAGGGTCAAGTAGTCGGAAACACTGAAGCTTTCTTT. The encoded protein is CASSQGQVVGNTEAFF.

This clonotype was seen ten or more times. The gene calls are TRBV2 and TRBJ2-1; TRBD1 matches 7 bases. Germline V gene data show CDR1 as SNHLY and CDR2 as FYNNEI. The V and J ends lost 0 bases and 9 bases, in that order; junction bases with no gene match: 5. The CDR3 runs 14 residues. DNA of the CDR3: TGTGCCAGCAGTGAAGCACAGGGGTTCGGTGAGCAGTTCTTC. Amino acids: CASSEAQGFGEQFF. Supplemented by reference TRBV2 and TRBJ2-1, the full variable domain reads EPEVTQTPSHQVTQMGQEVILRCVPISNHLYFYWYRQILGQKVEFLVSFYNNEISEKSEIFDDQFSVERPDGSNFTLKIRSTKLEDSAMYFCASSEAQGFGEQFFGPGTRLTVL.

Only a few counts were recorded for this clonotype. The chain employs TRBV9 and TRBJ2-2; D remains ambiguous. The length of the CDR3 is 14 residues. The germline CDR1 and CDR2 sequences are SGDLS and YYNGEE. With 1 base removed from V and 4 bases from J, the gap between germline ends came to 8 bases. This chain's CDR3 is CASSVRQSTGELFF. CDR3 nucleotide sequence: TGTGCCAGCAGCGTAAGGCAGAGCACCGGGGAGCTGTTTTTT.

This clonotype has more than one count but fewer than ten. The V call is TRBV5-5, the J call TRBJ1-6; TRBD1 agrees at 7 bases. Losses at the gene ends were 2 bases for V and 10 bases for J; bases not matched to a gene: 6. The CDR3 loop spans 14 amino acids. Germline CDR1 and CDR2: SGHKS and YYEKEE (reference sequence). CDR3 in DNA: TGTGCCAGCAGCTTTGACAGGGAGGTATCACCCCTCCACTTT. Encoded protein: CASSFDREVSPLHF.

In its sample, this clonotype was seen a few times. The chain uses TRBV20-1 and TRBJ1-1; 7 bases match TRBD1. CDR1 is DFQATT, CDR2 SNEGSKA, per germline (reference sequence). CDR3 length equals 12 residues. After removal of 4 bases from V and 6 bases from J, the junction contained 5 bases not matched to a gene. The CDR3 sequence: CSANRQGSEAFF. As DNA, the CDR3 is TGCAGTGCTAACCGACAGGGATCTGAAGCTTTCTTT.

This clonotype was found many times. The chain combines TRBV29-1 with TRBJ2-2; 9 bases fit TRBD1. V dropped 7 bases and J dropped 3; count of bases not matched to a gene: 6. Per germline, CDR1 SQVTM and CDR2 ANQGSEA. The CDR3 loop spans 14 amino acids. As DNA, the CDR3 is TGCAGCGCACGGGACAGGGAGGACACCGGGGAGCTGTTTTTT. This sequence encodes CSARDREDTGELFF.

This clonotype was seen at least ten times. The chain uses TRBV7-2 and TRBJ2-5; 9 positions agree with TRBD2. With V trimmed by 4 bases and J by 2 bases, 5 bases remained unmatched. Germline-derived CDR1 and CDR2 are SGHTA and FQGNSA. The CDR3 runs 15 residues. The CDR3 sequence is CASSSGTSPQETQYF. Here the CDR3 DNA reads TGTGCCAGCAGCTCTGGGACTAGCCCACAAGAGACCCAGTACTTC.

This clonotype was seen repeatedly, ten times or more. J is TRBJ2-3 and V is TRBV29-1; no firm D call. The V gene lost 0 bases and the J gene lost 5 bases, with 12 bases spanning the gap. The CDR3 totals 14 residues. Germline loops: CDR1 SQVTM, CDR2 ANQGSEA. The CDR3 loop reads CSVEDRTFGDTQYF. In DNA, the CDR3 is TGCAGCGTTGAAGATCGAACATTTGGAGATACGCAGTATTTT.

The rearrangement uses TRBV5-1 and TRBJ2-2; TRBD2 agrees at 10 bases. This CDR3 comprises 17 residues. The V gene end was trimmed by 5 bases and the J gene end by 7 bases; junction bases not matched to a gene: 14. The germline V gene has CDR1 SGHRS and CDR2 YFSETQ. CDR3 sequence: CASRFGLAGADGGELFF. The CDR3 bases are TGCGCCAGCAGGTTCGGGCTAGCGGGAGCGGATGGCGGGGAGCTGTTTTTT. Supplemented by reference TRBV5-1 and TRBJ2-2, the full variable domain reads KAGVTQTPRYLIKTRGQQVTLSCSPISGHRSVSWYQQTPGQGLQFLFEYFSETQRNKGNFPGRFSGRQFSNSRSEMNVSTLELGDSALYLCASRFGLAGADGGELFFGEGSRLTVL.

At least ten counts were recorded for this clonotype. The chain combines TRBV7-3 with TRBJ2-2, with TRBD2 identical over 9 bases. CDR1 is SGHTA and CDR2 is FQGTGA in the germline V gene. V was clipped by 5 bases and J by 6 bases; unmatched bases: 13. The CDR3 covers 17 residues. The CDR3 DNA reads as TGTGCCAGCAGCCCTAGCGGACTAGCGCCCGGGGCCGGGGAGCTGTTTTTT. Amino acids: CASSPSGLAPGAGELFF.